This T cell receptor beta chain was sequenced for a study of radiotherapy plus CTLA-4 blockade in lung cancer. Study as a whole: Objective responses emerged in about 20% of patients, and 30% to 40% attained disease control.

Clones were read by immunoSEQ multiplex PCR, and TCRdb kept only the in-frame ones, dropping some. The table records about 62,000 clones, roughly three quarters of them present only once. Germline V lookup: CDR1 SGHVS, CDR2 FQNEAQ. The germline V and J ends were trimmed by 3 bases and 4 bases, with 18 bases remaining between them. The CDR3 contains 16 residues. The source material was peripheral blood, sampled from a patient treated with radiotherapy plus ipilimumab. This receptor was taken from a human donor with non-small cell lung cancer who had a complete response to radiotherapy plus ipilimumab. The V and J genes are TRBV7-8 and TRBJ1-1; D call uncertain. CDR3 nucleotides: TGTGCCAGCAGCTTGGAGGGAGGCAGTGTGGGCACTGAAGCTTTCTTT. The encoded protein is CASSLEGGSVGTEAFF.